Sequencing of this T cell receptor (beta chain) was carried out in a study of response to subunit inactivated influenza vaccine. This clonotype was found a few times. Its antigen is not identified. TCRdb reanalysed the RT-PCR reads using MiXCR and keeps one entry per CDR3 protein. The sample lists about 610,000 distinct CDR3 sequences, approximately 15% occurring once. The germline V and J ends were trimmed by 10 bases and 7 bases, with 19 bases remaining between them. This CDR3 contains 13 residues. In germline, CDR1 is ENHRY, CDR2 SYGVKD. Study-wide findings and caveats: The authors suggested that few new T cells are recruited per seasonal influenza vaccination.

The source was PBMCs from blood, collected 11 to 12 days after vaccination. The receptor was derived from a man aged 45-65 years who received an inactivated influenza vaccine. The chain carries TRBV10-3 and TRBJ2-5; either TRBD1 or TRBD2 may supply D (5 bases each). In DNA form, the CDR3 reads TGTGCCAGCAGGGACGGACGCCTATGGACCCAGTACTTC. Amino acids: CASRDGRLWTQYF.